This T cell receptor beta chain appears in the sequencing data of a study of monozygotic twins with inflammatory bowel disease. TCRdb derives one entry per CDR3 protein from the 5' RACE reads, leaving out DNA. The sample data list a few hundred thousand distinct CDR3 sequences. There are 18 residues in the CDR3. Germline lookup yields CDR1 LGHNA and CDR2 YNFKEQ. This clonotype was sampled from a human donor with ulcerative colitis or Crohn's disease, or a healthy co-twin of an affected twin (not recorded which). The chain employs TRBV4-2 and TRBJ2-2; TCRdb picks TRBD2, but there is no DNA to check that call. Sequencing was done on a sample of blood. Here the CDR3 reads CASSQVLAGGSFTGELFF.